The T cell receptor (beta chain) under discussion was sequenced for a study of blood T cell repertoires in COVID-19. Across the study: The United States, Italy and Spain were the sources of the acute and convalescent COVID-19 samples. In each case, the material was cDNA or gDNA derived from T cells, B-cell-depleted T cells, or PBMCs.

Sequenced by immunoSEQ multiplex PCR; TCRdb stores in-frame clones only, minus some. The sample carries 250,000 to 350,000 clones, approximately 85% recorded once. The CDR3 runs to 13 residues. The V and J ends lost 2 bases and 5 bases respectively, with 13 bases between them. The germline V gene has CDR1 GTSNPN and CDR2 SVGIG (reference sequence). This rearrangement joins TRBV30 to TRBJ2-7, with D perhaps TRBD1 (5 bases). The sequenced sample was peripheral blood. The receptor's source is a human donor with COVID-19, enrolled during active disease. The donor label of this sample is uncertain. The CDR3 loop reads CAWSRGMGDEQYF. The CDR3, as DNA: TGTGCCTGGAGTAGGGGCATGGGCGACGAGCAGTACTTC.